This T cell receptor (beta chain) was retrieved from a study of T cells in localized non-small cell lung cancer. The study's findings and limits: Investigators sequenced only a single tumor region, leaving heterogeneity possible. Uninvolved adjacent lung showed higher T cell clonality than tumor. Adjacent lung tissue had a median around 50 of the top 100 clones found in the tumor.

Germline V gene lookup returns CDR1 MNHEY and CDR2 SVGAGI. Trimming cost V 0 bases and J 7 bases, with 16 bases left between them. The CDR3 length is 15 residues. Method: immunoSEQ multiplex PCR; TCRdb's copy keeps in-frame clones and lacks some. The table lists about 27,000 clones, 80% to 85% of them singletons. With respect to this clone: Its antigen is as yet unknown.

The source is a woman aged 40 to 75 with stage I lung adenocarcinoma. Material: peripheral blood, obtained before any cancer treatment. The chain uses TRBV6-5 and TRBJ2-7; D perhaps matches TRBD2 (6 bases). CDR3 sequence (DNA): TGTGCCAGCAGTTACTCCGCCGGGGGTTCGGGGGAGCAGTACTTC. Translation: CASSYSAGGSGEQYF.